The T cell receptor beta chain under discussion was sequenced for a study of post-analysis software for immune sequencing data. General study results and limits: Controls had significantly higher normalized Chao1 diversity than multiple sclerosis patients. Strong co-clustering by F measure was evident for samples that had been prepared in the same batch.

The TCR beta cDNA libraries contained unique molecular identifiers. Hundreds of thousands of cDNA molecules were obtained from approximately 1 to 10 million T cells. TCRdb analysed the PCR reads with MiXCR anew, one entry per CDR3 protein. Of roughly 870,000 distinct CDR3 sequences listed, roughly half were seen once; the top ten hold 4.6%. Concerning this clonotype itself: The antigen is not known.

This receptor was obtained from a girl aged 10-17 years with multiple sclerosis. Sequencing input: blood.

This CDR3 reads CASTRPRDNSGYTF. In DNA form, the CDR3 reads TGTGCCAGCACCCGACCAAGGGATAACTCCGGCTACACCTTC. This chain links TRBV7-9 with TRBJ1-2; no definite D call. Germline V CDR1 and CDR2: SEHNR, FQNEAQ (reference sequence). V shed 7 bases and J shed 8 bases, with 20 bases lying between them. This CDR3 region has 14 residues. Drawing the rest from reference TRBV7-9 and TRBJ1-2, the complete variable domain is DTGVSQNPRHKITKRGQNVTFRCDPISEHNRLYWYRQTLGQGPEFLTYFQNEAQLEKSRLLSDRFSAERPKGSFSTLEIQRTEQGDSAMYLCASTRPRDNSGYTFGSGTRLTVV.